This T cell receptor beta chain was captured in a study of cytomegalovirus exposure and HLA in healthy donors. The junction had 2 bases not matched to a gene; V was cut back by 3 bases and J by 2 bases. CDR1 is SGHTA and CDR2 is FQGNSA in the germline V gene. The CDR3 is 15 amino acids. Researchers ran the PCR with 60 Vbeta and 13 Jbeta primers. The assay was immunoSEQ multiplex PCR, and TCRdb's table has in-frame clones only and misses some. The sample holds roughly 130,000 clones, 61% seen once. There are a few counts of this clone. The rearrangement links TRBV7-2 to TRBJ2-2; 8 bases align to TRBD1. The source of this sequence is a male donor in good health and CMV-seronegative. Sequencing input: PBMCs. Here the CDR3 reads CASSFGQGNTGELFF. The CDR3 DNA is TGTGCCAGCAGCTTTGGACAGGGCAACACCGGGGAGCTGTTTTTT.